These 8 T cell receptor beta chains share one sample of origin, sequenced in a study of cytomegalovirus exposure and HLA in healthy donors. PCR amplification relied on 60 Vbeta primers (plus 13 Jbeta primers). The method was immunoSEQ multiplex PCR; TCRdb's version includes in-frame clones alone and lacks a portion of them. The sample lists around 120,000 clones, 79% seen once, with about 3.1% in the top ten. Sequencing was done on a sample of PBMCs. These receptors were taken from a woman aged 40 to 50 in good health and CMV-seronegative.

Written as DNA, the CDR3 is TGTGCCAGCAGTTTGTCACAGGGCACCCCTCCAGATACGCAGTATTTT. Encoded protein: CASSLSQGTPPDTQYF. The chain has TRBV27 and TRBJ2-3, with a tentative D call TRBD1 (6 bases). The CDR3 consists of 16 residues. Germline lookup yields CDR1 MNHEY and CDR2 SMNVEV (reference sequence). Between the trimmed V and J ends, which lost 3 bases and 4 bases, there was a span of 17 bases.

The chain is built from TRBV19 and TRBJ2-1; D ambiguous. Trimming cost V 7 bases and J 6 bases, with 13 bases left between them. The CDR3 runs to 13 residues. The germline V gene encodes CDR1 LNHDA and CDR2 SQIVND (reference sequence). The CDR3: CASTSPGANEQFF. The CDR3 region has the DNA TGTGCCAGTACCTCCCCCGGAGCCAATGAGCAGTTCTTC. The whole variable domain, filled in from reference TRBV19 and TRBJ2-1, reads DGGITQSPKYLFRKEGQNVTLSCEQNLNHDAMYWYRQDPGQGLRLIYYSQIVNDFQKGDIAEGYSVSREKKESFPLTVTSAQKNPTAFYLCASTSPGANEQFFGPGTRLTVL.

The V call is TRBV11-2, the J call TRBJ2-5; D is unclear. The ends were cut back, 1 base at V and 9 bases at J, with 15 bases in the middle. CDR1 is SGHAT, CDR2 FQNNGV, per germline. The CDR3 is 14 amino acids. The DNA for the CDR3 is TGTGCCAGCAGCTTAGCGGGTGGCGCGACCGCCCAGTACTTC. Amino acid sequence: CASSLAGGATAQYF. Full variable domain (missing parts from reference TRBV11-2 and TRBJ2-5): EAGVAQSPRYKIIEKRQSVAFWCNPISGHATLYWYQQILGQGPKLLIQFQNNGVVDDSQLPKDRFSAERLKGVDSTLKIQPAKLEDSAVYLCASSLAGGATAQYFGPGTRLLVL.

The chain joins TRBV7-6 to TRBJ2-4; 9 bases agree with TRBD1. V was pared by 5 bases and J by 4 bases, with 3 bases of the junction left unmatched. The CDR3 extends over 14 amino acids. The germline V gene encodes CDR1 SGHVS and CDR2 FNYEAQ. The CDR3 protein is CASSPGTGKNIQYF. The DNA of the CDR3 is TGTGCCAGCAGCCCGGGGACAGGGAAAAACATTCAGTACTTC. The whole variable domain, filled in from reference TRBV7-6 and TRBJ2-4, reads GAGVSQSPRYKVTKRGQDVALRCDPISGHVSLYWYRQALGQGPEFLTYFNYEAQQDKSGLPNDRFSAERPEGSISTLTIQRTEQRDSAMYRCASSPGTGKNIQYFGAGTRLSVL.

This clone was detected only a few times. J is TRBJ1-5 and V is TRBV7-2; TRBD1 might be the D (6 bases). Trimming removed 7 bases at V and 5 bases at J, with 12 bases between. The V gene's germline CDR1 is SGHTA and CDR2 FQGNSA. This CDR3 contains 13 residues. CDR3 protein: CASTTDSYQPQHF. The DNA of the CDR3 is TGTGCCAGCACCACGGACAGTTATCAGCCCCAGCATTTT. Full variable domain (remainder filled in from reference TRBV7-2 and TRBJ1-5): GAGVSQSPSNKVTEKGKDVELRCDPISGHTALYWYRQSLGQGLEFLIYFQGNSAPDKSGLPSDRFSAERTGGSVSTLTIQRTQQEDSAVYLCASTTDSYQPQHFGDGTRLSIL.

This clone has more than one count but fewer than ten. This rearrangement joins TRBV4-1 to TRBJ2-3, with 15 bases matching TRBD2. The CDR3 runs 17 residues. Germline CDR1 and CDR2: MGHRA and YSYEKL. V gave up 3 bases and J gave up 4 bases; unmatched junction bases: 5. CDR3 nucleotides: TGCGCCAGCAGCCAGGCCCGGACTAGCGGGGGGGCAGATACGCAGTATTTT. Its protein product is CASSQARTSGGADTQYF.

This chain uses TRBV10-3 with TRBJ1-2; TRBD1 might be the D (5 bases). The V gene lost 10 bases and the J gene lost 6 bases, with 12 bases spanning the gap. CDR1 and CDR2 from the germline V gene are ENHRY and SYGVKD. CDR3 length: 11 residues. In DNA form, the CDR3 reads TGTGCCAGCCGGGGGGGACATGGCTACACCTTC. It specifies CASRGGHGYTF.

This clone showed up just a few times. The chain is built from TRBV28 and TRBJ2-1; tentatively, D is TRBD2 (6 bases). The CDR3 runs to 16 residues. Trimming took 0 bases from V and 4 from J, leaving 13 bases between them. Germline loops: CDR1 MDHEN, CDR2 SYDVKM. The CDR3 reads CASSLWGGPNYNEQFF. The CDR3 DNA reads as TGTGCCAGCAGTTTATGGGGGGGACCTAATTACAATGAGCAGTTCTTC.